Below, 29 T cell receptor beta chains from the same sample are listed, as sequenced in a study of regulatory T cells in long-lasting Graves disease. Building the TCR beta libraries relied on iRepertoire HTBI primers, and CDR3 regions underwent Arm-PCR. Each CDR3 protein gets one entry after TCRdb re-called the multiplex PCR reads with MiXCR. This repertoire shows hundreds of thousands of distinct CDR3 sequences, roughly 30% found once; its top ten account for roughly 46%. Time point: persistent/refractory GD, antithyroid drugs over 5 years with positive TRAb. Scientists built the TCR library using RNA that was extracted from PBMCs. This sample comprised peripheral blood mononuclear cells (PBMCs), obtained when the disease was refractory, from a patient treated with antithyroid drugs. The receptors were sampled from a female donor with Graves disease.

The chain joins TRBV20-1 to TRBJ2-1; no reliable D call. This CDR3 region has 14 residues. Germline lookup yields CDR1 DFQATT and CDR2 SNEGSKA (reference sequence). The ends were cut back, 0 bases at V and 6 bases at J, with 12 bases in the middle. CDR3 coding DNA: TGCAGTGCTAGAGATGATATAGGACCCAATGAGCAGTTCTTC. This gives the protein CSARDDIGPNEQFF.

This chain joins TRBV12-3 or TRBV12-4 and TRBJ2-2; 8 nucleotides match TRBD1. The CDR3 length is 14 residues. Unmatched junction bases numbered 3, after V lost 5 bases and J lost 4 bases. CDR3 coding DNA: TGTGCCAGCAGTGGCGGACAGGGCACCGGGGAGCTGTTTTTT. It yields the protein CASSGGQGTGELFF.

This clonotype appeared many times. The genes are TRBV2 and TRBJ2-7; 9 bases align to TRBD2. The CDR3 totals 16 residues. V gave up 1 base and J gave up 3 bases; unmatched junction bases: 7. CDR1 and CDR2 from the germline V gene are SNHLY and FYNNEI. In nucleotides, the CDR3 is TGTGCCAGCAGTGAAGGCGGGAGGGCCTTTAGCTACGAGCAGTACTTC. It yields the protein CASSEGGRAFSYEQYF.

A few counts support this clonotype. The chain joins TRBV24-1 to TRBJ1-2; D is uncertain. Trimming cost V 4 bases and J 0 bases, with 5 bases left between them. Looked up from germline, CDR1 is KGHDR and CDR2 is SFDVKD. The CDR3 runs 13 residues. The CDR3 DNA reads TGTGCCACCAGTGACCCCCCTAACTATGGCTACACCTTC. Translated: CATSDPPNYGYTF.

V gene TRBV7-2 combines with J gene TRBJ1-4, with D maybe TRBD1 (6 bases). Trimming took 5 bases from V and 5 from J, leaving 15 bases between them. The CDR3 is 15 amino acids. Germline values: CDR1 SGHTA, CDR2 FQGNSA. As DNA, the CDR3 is TGTGCCAGCAGCACCGACGACAGGTGGAATGAAAAACTGTTTTTT. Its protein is CASSTDDRWNEKLFF.

The CDR3 is CASSVEGRGRKDSYGYTF. The CDR3, as DNA: TGTGCCAGCAGCGTAGAAGGCAGGGGGCGGAAAGATTCCTATGGCTACACCTTC. The chain employs TRBV9 and TRBJ1-2; the match to TRBD1 covers 8 bases. The length of the CDR3 is 18 residues. V lost 0 bases to trimming and J lost 4 bases; unmatched junction nucleotides: 14. From germline, CDR1 is SGDLS and CDR2 YYNGEE.

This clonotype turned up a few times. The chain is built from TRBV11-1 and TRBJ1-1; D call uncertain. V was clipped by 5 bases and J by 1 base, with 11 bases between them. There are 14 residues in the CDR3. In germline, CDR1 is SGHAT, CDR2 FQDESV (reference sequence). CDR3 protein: CASSPHRTNTEAFF. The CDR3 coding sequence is TGTGCCAGCAGCCCCCACAGAACGAACACTGAAGCTTTCTTT.

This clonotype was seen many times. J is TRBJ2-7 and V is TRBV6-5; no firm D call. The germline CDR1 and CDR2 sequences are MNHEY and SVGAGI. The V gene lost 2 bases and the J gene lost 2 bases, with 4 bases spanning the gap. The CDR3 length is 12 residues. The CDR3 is CASSYVTYEQYF. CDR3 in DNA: TGTGCCAGCAGTTACGTGACCTACGAGCAGTACTTC.

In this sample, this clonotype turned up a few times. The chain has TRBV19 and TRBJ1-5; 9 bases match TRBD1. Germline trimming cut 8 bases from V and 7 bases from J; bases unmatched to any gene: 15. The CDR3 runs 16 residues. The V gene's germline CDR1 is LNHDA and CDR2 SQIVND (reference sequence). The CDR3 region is CASQLGPDRGRQPQHF. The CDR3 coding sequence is TGTGCCAGTCAGCTGGGGCCGGACAGGGGAAGGCAGCCCCAGCATTTT.

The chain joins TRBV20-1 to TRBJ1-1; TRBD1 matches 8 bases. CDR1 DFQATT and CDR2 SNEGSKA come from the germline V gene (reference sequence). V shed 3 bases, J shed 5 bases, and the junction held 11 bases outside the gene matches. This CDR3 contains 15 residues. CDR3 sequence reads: CSARAVDRGRTEAFF. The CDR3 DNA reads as TGCAGTGCTAGGGCCGTCGACAGGGGTCGAACTGAAGCTTTCTTT.

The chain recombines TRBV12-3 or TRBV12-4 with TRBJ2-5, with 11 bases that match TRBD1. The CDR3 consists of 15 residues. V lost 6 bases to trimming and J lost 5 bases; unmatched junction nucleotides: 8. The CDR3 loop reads CASSKGQGAWETQYF. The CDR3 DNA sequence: TGTGCCAGCAGCAAAGGACAGGGGGCATGGGAGACCCAGTACTTC.

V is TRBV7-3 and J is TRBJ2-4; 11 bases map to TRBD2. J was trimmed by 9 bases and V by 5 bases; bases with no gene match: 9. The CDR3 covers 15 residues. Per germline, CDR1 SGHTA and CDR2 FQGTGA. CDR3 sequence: CASSLAGGRGSIQYF. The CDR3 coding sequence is TGTGCCAGCAGCCTAGCGGGAGGACGTGGTTCCATTCAGTACTTC.

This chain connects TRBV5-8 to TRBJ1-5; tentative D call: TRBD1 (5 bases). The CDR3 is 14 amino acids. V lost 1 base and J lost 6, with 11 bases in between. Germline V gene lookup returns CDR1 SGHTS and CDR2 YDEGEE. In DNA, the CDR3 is TGTGCCAGCAGCTTGTCGAGGGGTAGTCAGCCCCAGCATTTT. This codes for CASSLSRGSQPQHF.

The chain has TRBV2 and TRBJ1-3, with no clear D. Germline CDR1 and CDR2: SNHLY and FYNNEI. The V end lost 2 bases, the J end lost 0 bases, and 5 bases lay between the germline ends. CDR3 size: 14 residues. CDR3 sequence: CASSEQLSGNTIYF. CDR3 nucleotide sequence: TGTGCCAGCAGTGAACAGCTCTCTGGAAACACCATATATTTT.

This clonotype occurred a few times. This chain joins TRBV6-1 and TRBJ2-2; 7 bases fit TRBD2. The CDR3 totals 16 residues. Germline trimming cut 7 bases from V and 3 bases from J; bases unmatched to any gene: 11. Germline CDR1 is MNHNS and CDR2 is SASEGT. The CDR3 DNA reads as TGTGCCAGCACCGACCCGGGCGGGAGAGACACCGGGGAGCTGTTTTTT. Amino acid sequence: CASTDPGGRDTGELFF.

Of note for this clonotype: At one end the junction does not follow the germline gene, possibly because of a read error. The CDR3 loop reads CASRDGSYGHTF. In DNA form, the CDR3 reads TGTGCCAGCAGGGACGGATCTTATGGCCACACCTTC. This chain connects TRBV12-3 or TRBV12-4 to TRBJ1-2; D not certain. The CDR3 sequence is 12 residues long.

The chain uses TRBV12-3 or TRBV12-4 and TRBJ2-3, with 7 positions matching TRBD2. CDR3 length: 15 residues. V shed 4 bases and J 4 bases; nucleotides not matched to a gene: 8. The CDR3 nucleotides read TGTGCCAGCAGTTCATCCGCGGGAGTTGCAGATACGCAGTATTTT. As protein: CASSSSAGVADTQYF.

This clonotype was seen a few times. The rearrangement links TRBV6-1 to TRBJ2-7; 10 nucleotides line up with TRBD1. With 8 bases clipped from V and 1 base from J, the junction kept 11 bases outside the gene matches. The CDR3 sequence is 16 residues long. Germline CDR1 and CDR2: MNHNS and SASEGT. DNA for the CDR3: TGTGCCAGCTCTAGAACGGGGGGACAGGGGTCCTACGAGCAGTACTTC. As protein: CASSRTGGQGSYEQYF.

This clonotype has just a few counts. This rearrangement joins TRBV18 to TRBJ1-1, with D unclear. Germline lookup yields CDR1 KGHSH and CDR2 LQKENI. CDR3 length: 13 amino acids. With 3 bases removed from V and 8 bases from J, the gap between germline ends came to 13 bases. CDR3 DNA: TGTGCCAGCTCACCGACGATACGTCTCGAAGCTTTCTTT. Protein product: CASSPTIRLEAFF.

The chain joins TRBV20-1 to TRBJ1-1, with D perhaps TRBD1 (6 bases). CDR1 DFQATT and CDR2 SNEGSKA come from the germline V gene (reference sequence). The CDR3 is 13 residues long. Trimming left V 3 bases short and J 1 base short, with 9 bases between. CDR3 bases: TGCAGTGCTAGCGACAGGAAGAACACTGAAGCTTTCTTT. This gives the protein CSASDRKNTEAFF.

In DNA, the CDR3 is TGCAGCCCAAGAGGGTTAGCTAATGAAAAACTGTTTTTT. Its protein is CSPRGLANEKLFF. The rearrangement links TRBV29-1 to TRBJ1-4, with D hard to call. The CDR3 totals 13 residues. From germline, CDR1 is SQVTM and CDR2 ANQGSEA. V lost 8 bases to trimming and J lost 3 bases, with 13 bases between them. Together with reference TRBV29-1 and TRBJ1-4, the CDR3 gives the full variable domain: SAVISQKPSRDICQRGTSLTIQCQVDSQVTMMFWYRQQPGQSLTLIATANQGSEATYESGFVIDKFPISRPNLTFSTLTVSNMSPEDSSIYLCSPRGLANEKLFFGSGTQLSVL.

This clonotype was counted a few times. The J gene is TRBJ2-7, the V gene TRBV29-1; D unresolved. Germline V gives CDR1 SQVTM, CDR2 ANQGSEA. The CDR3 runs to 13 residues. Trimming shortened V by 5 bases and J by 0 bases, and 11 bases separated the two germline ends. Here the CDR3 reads CSVKAVTSYEQYF. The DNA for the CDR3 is TGCAGCGTTAAGGCGGTTACCTCCTACGAGCAGTACTTC.

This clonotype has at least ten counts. The CDR3 region has the DNA TGTGCTAGTGGTTTCGCGCCCACCTACGAGCAGTACTTC. Encoded protein: CASGFAPTYEQYF. V usage is TRBV12-5 and J usage is TRBJ2-7; D is ambiguous. Germline CDR1 LGHNT, CDR2 FRNRAP. The CDR3 is made up of 13 amino acids. Trimming removed 3 bases at V and 2 bases at J, with 8 bases between. Based on the CDR3 plus reference TRBV12-5 and TRBJ2-7, the full variable domain is DARVTQTPRHKVTEMGQEVTMRCQPILGHNTVFWYRQTMMQGLELLAYFRNRAPLDDSGMPKDRFSAEMPDATLATLKIQPSEPRDSAVYFCASGFAPTYEQYFGPGTRLTVT.

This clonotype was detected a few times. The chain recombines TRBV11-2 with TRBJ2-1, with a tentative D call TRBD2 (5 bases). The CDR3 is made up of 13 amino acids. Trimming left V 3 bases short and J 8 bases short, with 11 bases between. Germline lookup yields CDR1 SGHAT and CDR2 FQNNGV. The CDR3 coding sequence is TGTGCCAGCAGCTTGGGGTCCGGGGATGAGCAGTTCTTC. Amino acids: CASSLGSGDEQFF. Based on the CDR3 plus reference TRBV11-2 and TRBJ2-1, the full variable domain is EAGVAQSPRYKIIEKRQSVAFWCNPISGHATLYWYQQILGQGPKLLIQFQNNGVVDDSQLPKDRFSAERLKGVDSTLKIQPAKLEDSAVYLCASSLGSGDEQFFGPGTRLTVL.

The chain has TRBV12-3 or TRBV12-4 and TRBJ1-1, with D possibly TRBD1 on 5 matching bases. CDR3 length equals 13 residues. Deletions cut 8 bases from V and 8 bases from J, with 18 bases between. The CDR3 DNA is TGTGCCAGCGGCCCCTGGGCCAGGGTCGAAGCTTTCTTT. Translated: CASGPWARVEAFF.

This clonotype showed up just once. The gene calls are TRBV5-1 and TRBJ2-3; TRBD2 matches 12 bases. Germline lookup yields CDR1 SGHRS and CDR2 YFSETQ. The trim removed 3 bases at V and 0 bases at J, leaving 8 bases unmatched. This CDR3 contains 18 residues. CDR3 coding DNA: TGCGCCAGCAGCTCCCTGGGACTAGCGGGTCCAAGCACAGATACGCAGTATTTT. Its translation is CASSSLGLAGPSTDTQYF.

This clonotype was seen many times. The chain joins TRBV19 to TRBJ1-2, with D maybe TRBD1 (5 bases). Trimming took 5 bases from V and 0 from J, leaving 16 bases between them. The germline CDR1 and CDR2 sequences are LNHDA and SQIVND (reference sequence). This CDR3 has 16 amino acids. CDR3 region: CASSVRLTEANYGYTF. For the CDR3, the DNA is TGTGCCAGTAGTGTTCGCTTGACAGAAGCTAACTATGGCTACACCTTC.

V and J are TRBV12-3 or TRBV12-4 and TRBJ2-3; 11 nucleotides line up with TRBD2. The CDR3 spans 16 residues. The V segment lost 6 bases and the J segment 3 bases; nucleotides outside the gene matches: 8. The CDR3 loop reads CASRLAGVSTTDTQYF. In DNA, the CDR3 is TGTGCCAGCAGACTAGCGGGAGTATCTACGACAGATACGCAGTATTTT.

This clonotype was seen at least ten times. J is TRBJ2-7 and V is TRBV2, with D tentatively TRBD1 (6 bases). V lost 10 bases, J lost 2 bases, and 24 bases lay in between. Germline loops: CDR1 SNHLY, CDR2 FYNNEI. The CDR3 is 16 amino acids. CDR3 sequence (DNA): TGTGCCACCACCTTAGACCGGGACATGGCGACCTACGAGCAGTACTTC. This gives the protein CATTLDRDMATYEQYF.